These 21 T cell receptor beta chains came from one sample sequenced in a study of cytotoxic CD8 clonotypes in ibrutinib-treated CLL. This table comes from immunoSEQ multiplex PCR, and its TCRdb copy is limited to in-frame clones, with some not included. Of under 200,000 clones detected, over 65% appear once; the ten largest clones hold under 2.5%. This sample comprised PBMCs, obtained after 12 months of ibrutinib treatment. The receptors shown here come from a human donor with chronic lymphocytic leukemia.

The chain recombines TRBV2 with TRBJ2-1; 13 positions agree with TRBD2. CDR1 and CDR2 from the germline V gene are SNHLY and FYNNEI. J lost 5 bases, V lost 4 bases, and 5 bases had no gene match. The CDR3 length is 16 residues. The CDR3 sequence: CASSVLGLAGNNEQFF. CDR3 DNA: TGTGCCAGCAGTGTATTGGGACTAGCGGGAAACAATGAGCAGTTCTTC. Full variable domain (outside the CDR3, taken from reference TRBV2 and TRBJ2-1): EPEVTQTPSHQVTQMGQEVILRCVPISNHLYFYWYRQILGQKVEFLVSFYNNEISEKSEIFDDQFSVERPDGSNFTLKIRSTKLEDSAMYFCASSVLGLAGNNEQFFGPGTRLTVL.

This clone was observed a few times. This chain links TRBV5-4 with TRBJ2-5, with D uncertain. The V end lost 0 bases, the J end lost 1 base, and 10 bases lay between the germline ends. CDR3 length equals 15 residues. Germline lookup yields CDR1 SGHNT and CDR2 YYREEE (reference sequence). CDR3 DNA sequence: TGTGCCAGCAGCTTGGTTAGAAGCGTCCAAGAGACCCAGTACTTC. This encodes CASSLVRSVQETQYF.

The chain recombines TRBV19 with TRBJ1-5, with 10 bases fitting TRBD1. The CDR3 is made up of 14 amino acids. Germline-derived CDR1 and CDR2 are LNHDA and SQIVND (reference sequence). Germline trimming cut 6 bases from V and 5 bases from J; bases unmatched to any gene: 4. The CDR3 nucleotides read TGTGCCAGTAGCCCCGGGACAGGGGATCAGCCCCAGCATTTT. Protein product: CASSPGTGDQPQHF. Filled out from reference TRBV19 and TRBJ1-5, the complete variable domain reads DGGITQSPKYLFRKEGQNVTLSCEQNLNHDAMYWYRQDPGQGLRLIYYSQIVNDFQKGDIAEGYSVSREKKESFPLTVTSAQKNPTAFYLCASSPGTGDQPQHFGDGTRLSIL.

V gene TRBV10-2 combines with J gene TRBJ2-1; a possible D gene is TRBD2 (6 bases). Deletions cut 6 bases from V and 4 bases from J, with 19 bases between. Germline values: CDR1 WSHSY, CDR2 SAAADI. The CDR3 is 16 residues long. This chain's CDR3 is CASRGGSGSQYNEQFF. CDR3 nucleotide sequence: TGCGCCAGCAGGGGGGGTAGTGGGAGTCAGTACAATGAGCAGTTCTTC.

The V and J genes are TRBV7-2 and TRBJ1-2, with 7 bases matching TRBD1. From germline, CDR1 is SGHTA and CDR2 FQGNSA. The CDR3 is made up of 14 amino acids. V gave up 5 bases and J gave up 2 bases; unmatched junction bases: 5. CDR3 DNA: TGTGCCAGCAGCCGACTACAGGGGAACTATGGCTACACCTTC. It yields the protein CASSRLQGNYGYTF.

Here the CDR3 reads CASSGTGGVNTEAFF. CDR3 nucleotides: TGTGCCAGCAGCGGTACAGGGGGCGTTAACACTGAAGCTTTCTTT. The V gene is TRBV5-4, the J gene TRBJ1-1, with TRBD1 matching 9 bases. CDR1 SGHNT and CDR2 YYREEE come from the germline V gene (reference sequence). This CDR3 is 15 amino acids long. V gave up 4 bases and J gave up 2 bases; unmatched junction bases: 6.

The V gene is TRBV5-4, the J gene TRBJ2-2, with 7 bases aligning to TRBD2. Germline V lookup: CDR1 SGHNT, CDR2 YYREEE (reference sequence). The J segment lost 0 bases and the V segment lost 1 base, leaving 12 bases of the junction unmatched. CDR3 length equals 19 residues. The CDR3 sequence: CASSLSLAAIPSNTGELFF. The CDR3 coding sequence is TGTGCCAGCAGCTTGTCTCTAGCGGCCATCCCGTCGAACACCGGGGAGCTGTTTTTT.

This clone has just a few counts. The CDR3 coding sequence is TGCGCCAGCAGCTTGGTCCCCGCGACACAGGGTTTGGGAAACACCATATATTTT. Its protein product is CASSLVPATQGLGNTIYF. V gene TRBV5-1 combines with J gene TRBJ1-3, with D tentatively TRBD1 (6 bases). CDR1 is SGHRS and CDR2 is YFSETQ in the germline V gene. The CDR3 sequence is 18 residues long. Trimming shortened V by 0 bases and J by 4 bases, and 20 bases separated the two germline ends.

The J gene is TRBJ1-5, the V gene TRBV7-8; D remains unclear. Trimming shortened V by 2 bases and J by 1 base, and 18 bases separated the two germline ends. This CDR3 is 18 amino acids long. In germline, CDR1 is SGHVS, CDR2 FQNEAQ. Here the CDR3 reads CASSLNSSPGRSNQPQHF. In DNA form, the CDR3 reads TGTGCCAGCAGCTTAAACAGTTCTCCGGGAAGAAGCAATCAGCCCCAGCATTTT.

V is TRBV6-5 and J is TRBJ2-7; 7 nucleotides agree with TRBD2. The CDR3 spans 15 residues. Germline V lookup: CDR1 MNHEY, CDR2 SVGAGI. Trimming at V came to 4 bases and at J to 3 bases, leaving 9 bases not matched to a gene. Written as DNA, the CDR3 is TGTGCCAGCAGTTCCACCCCTAGCGGAGTCTACGAGCAGTACTTC. It translates to CASSSTPSGVYEQYF.

This clone appeared a single time. V usage is TRBV5-4 and J usage is TRBJ2-2; 9 bases line up with TRBD2. Per germline, CDR1 SGHNT and CDR2 YYREEE (reference sequence). V lost 1 base and J lost 5; bases outside the gene matches: 6. The CDR3 is 16 amino acids. The CDR3 DNA follows: TGTGCCAGCAGCTTGCCAGCGGGGGGAGGGACCGGGGAGCTGTTTTTT. Its protein is CASSLPAGGGTGELFF.

This clone was recorded only once. This chain joins TRBV5-6 and TRBJ2-1; TRBD2 aligns across 7 bases. Germline V gene data show CDR1 as SGHDT and CDR2 as YYEEEE. The CDR3 loop spans 14 amino acids. V trimming: 0 bases; J trimming: 12 bases; junction bases outside the gene matches: 9. In DNA form, the CDR3 reads TGTGCCAGCAGCTTGGGCAGACGACTAGCCGGGCAGTTCTTC. It codes for CASSLGRRLAGQFF.

V gene TRBV5-6 combines with J gene TRBJ1-1, with 7 bases lining up with TRBD1. The J segment lost 1 base and the V segment lost 7 bases, leaving 7 bases of the junction unmatched. In germline, CDR1 is SGHDT, CDR2 YYEEEE. The CDR3 extends over 14 amino acids. Here the CDR3 DNA reads TGTGCCAGCTTTGGGACAGCCACGAACACTGAAGCTTTCTTT. It specifies CASFGTATNTEAFF.

The V gene is TRBV29-1, the J gene TRBJ1-2; D possibly corresponds to TRBD1 (5 bases). Germline loops: CDR1 SQVTM, CDR2 ANQGSEA. Trimming stripped 5 bases from V and 1 base from J, with 11 bases between. The CDR3 contains 13 residues. CDR3 nucleotides: TGCAGCGTTTCGGGGGGGGATAACTATGGCTACACCTTC. As protein: CSVSGGDNYGYTF.

The chain employs TRBV9 and TRBJ1-3, with D unresolved. The V gene lost 0 bases and the J gene lost 0 bases, with 4 bases spanning the gap. Germline V CDR1 and CDR2: SGDLS, YYNGEE. This CDR3 is built from 14 residues. CDR3 nucleotide sequence: TGTGCCAGCAGCGTAGAGACCTCTGGAAACACCATATATTTT. As protein: CASSVETSGNTIYF.

This chain uses TRBV10-3 with TRBJ2-2; TRBD1 agrees at 7 bases. CDR3 length: 15 residues. V shed 4 bases, J shed 0 bases, and the junction held 2 bases outside the gene matches. Germline V gene sequence: CDR1 ENHRY, CDR2 SYGVKD. Written as DNA, the CDR3 is TGTGCCATCAGTGGAACAGGGGCGAACACCGGGGAGCTGTTTTTT. It translates to CAISGTGANTGELFF.

The J gene is TRBJ1-1, the V gene TRBV7-8, with D unresolved. Trimming left V 1 base short and J 0 bases short, with 24 bases between. The length of the CDR3 is 20 residues. Germline CDR1 and CDR2: SGHVS and FQNEAQ. The CDR3 reads CASSLVGRSPSDVMNTEAFF. The CDR3 DNA follows: TGTGCCAGCAGCTTAGTGGGCAGGAGCCCTAGTGACGTTATGAACACTGAAGCTTTCTTT.

The chain uses TRBV9 and TRBJ1-5; D not resolved. Germline CDR1 reads SGDLS; CDR2 reads YYNGEE. V was cut by 1 base and J by 5 bases, with 13 bases left in between. This CDR3 spans 15 amino acids. The CDR3: CASSVTGSADQPQHF. CDR3 nucleotides: TGTGCCAGCAGCGTAACGGGGTCAGCTGATCAGCCCCAGCATTTT.

The rearrangement links TRBV5-4 to TRBJ2-3; the D gene is possibly TRBD2 (6 bases). The CDR3 has 14 residues. CDR1 and CDR2 from the germline V gene are SGHNT and YYREEE (reference sequence). The V and J ends lost 7 bases and 4 bases respectively, with 16 bases between them. The CDR3 DNA reads as TGTGCCAGCGGATCCATACGGGAGCCAGATACGCAGTATTTT. Translation gives CASGSIREPDTQYF.

J is TRBJ2-7 and V is TRBV7-2; tentative D call: TRBD2 (5 bases). Germline V gene data show CDR1 as SGHTA and CDR2 as FQGNSA. The CDR3 covers 14 residues. V lost 2 bases to trimming and J lost 2 bases, with 10 bases between them. DNA of the CDR3: TGTGCCAGCAGCTTAACAGAGGGCCCCTACGAGCAGTACTTC. This sequence encodes CASSLTEGPYEQYF. Together with reference TRBV7-2 and TRBJ2-7, the CDR3 gives the full variable domain: GAGVSQSPSNKVTEKGKDVELRCDPISGHTALYWYRQSLGQGLEFLIYFQGNSAPDKSGLPSDRFSAERTGGSVSTLTIQRTQQEDSAVYLCASSLTEGPYEQYFGPGTRLTVT.

This clone is a singleton in its sample. The CDR3 loop is CASSGSGYTEAFF. CDR3 DNA: TGCGCCAGCAGCGGGTCGGGGTACACTGAAGCTTTCTTT. V and J are TRBV5-1 and TRBJ1-1; D is unresolved. The CDR3 length is 13 residues. V lost 4 bases and J lost 3, with 10 bases in between. The germline V gene has CDR1 SGHRS and CDR2 YFSETQ.